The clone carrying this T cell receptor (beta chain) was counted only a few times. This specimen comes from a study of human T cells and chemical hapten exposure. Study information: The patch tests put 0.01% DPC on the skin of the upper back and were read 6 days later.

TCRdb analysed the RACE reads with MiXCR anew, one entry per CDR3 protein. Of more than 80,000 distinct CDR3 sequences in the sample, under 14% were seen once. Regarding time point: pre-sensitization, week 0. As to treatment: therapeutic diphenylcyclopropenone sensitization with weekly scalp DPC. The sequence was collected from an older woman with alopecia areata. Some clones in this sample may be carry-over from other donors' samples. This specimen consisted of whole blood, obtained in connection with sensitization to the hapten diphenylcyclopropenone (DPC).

Here the CDR3 DNA reads TGTGCCAGCAGCTTAGGTCACGGATTTACCTACGAGCAGTACTTC. Protein: CASSLGHGFTYEQYF. The chain employs TRBV11-2 and TRBJ2-7; D uncertain. Germline lookup yields CDR1 SGHAT and CDR2 FQNNGV. Trimming left V 1 base short and J 2 bases short, with 12 bases between. This CDR3 has 15 residues.